The 9 T cell receptor beta chains in this list originate from one sample, sequenced in a study of T cell changes during pregnancy in multiple sclerosis. The method was immunoSEQ multiplex PCR; TCRdb's version includes in-frame clones alone and lacks a portion of them. The sample yields 75,000 to 100,000 clones, about 92% seen once. Sequences were derived from peripheral blood, sampled after pregnancy. The receptors were gathered from a female donor in good health, enrolled as a control in a pregnancy study.

This clone was detected once. V usage is TRBV7-9 and J usage is TRBJ2-3; 7 nucleotides line up with TRBD2. The CDR3 contains 13 residues. Germline assignment: CDR1 SEHNR and CDR2 FQNEAQ (reference sequence). The ends lost 3 bases at V and 4 bases at J; junction bases unmatched: 1. In DNA, the CDR3 is TGTGCCAGCAGCTTGGGAGGGTCAGATACGCAGTATTTT. It translates to CASSLGGSDTQYF.

The chain uses TRBV5-4 and TRBJ1-2, with a tentative D call TRBD1 (6 bases). The ends were cut back, 0 bases at V and 6 bases at J, with 18 bases in the middle. The CDR3 sequence is 16 residues long. Germline CDR1 is SGHNT and CDR2 is YYREEE (reference sequence). The chain's CDR3 is CASSLELLTGVDGYTF. In DNA form, the CDR3 reads TGTGCCAGCAGCTTGGAATTATTGACAGGAGTGGATGGCTACACCTTC.

V and J are TRBV9 and TRBJ2-1, with TRBD2 matching 8 bases. This CDR3 has 14 amino acids. Germline V gene data show CDR1 as SGDLS and CDR2 as YYNGEE. Trimming cost V 0 bases and J 8 bases; bases outside gene matches: 4. The chain's CDR3 is CASSVDSGDHEQFF. In nucleotides, the CDR3 is TGTGCCAGCAGCGTAGATAGCGGGGACCATGAGCAGTTCTTC.

V gene TRBV6-5 combines with J gene TRBJ2-3, with TRBD1 as a possible D gene (5 bases). The V end lost 3 bases, the J end lost 2 bases, and 15 bases lay between the germline ends. This CDR3 is 16 amino acids long. Looked up from germline, CDR1 is MNHEY and CDR2 is SVGAGI. CDR3 nucleotides: TGTGCCAGCAGTTATGGCAGGGCCCCATTCACAGATACGCAGTATTTT. Protein sequence: CASSYGRAPFTDTQYF.

This chain uses TRBV6-4 with TRBJ2-1; a possible D gene is TRBD2 (5 bases). The V and J ends lost 4 bases and 0 bases respectively, with 13 bases between them. The CDR3 has 16 residues. CDR1 MRHNA and CDR2 SNTAGT come from the germline V gene. CDR3 sequence reads: CASSGSSAGSYNEQFF. The CDR3 DNA follows: TGTGCCAGCAGTGGATCAAGCGCGGGCTCCTACAATGAGCAGTTCTTC.

The rearrangement joins TRBV6-1 to TRBJ2-7, with 10 bases lining up with TRBD1. V lost 1 base to trimming and J lost 0 bases; unmatched junction nucleotides: 0. The germline CDR1 and CDR2 sequences are MNHNS and SASEGT. The CDR3 extends over 15 amino acids. The CDR3 bases are TGTGCCAGCAGTGAAGGGACAGGGGGCTCCTACGAGCAGTACTTC. It yields the protein CASSEGTGGSYEQYF.

The gene calls are TRBV7-8 and TRBJ2-7; the match to TRBD1 covers 7 bases. The CDR3 contains 14 residues. V lost 1 base, J lost 5 bases, and 5 bases stayed unmatched. The germline V gene encodes CDR1 SGHVS and CDR2 FQNEAQ. CDR3 residues: CASSLGDRAHEQYF. CDR3 sequence (DNA): TGTGCCAGCAGCTTAGGTGACAGGGCCCACGAGCAGTACTTC.

This clone was seen a few times. V gene TRBV7-9 combines with J gene TRBJ2-7; 7 nucleotides agree with TRBD2. CDR3 length: 16 residues. V shed 3 bases and J 3 bases; nucleotides not matched to a gene: 11. Germline V gene data show CDR1 as SEHNR and CDR2 as FQNEAQ (reference sequence). The CDR3 sequence: CASSFFRDGTNYEQYF. DNA of the CDR3: TGTGCCAGCAGCTTCTTCAGGGACGGGACTAACTACGAGCAGTACTTC. Full variable domain (missing parts from reference TRBV7-9 and TRBJ2-7): DTGVSQNPRHKITKRGQNVTFRCDPISEHNRLYWYRQTLGQGPEFLTYFQNEAQLEKSRLLSDRFSAERPKGSFSTLEIQRTEQGDSAMYLCASSFFRDGTNYEQYFGPGTRLTVT.

The chain employs TRBV9 and TRBJ2-1, with D perhaps matching TRBD1 (5 bases). Germline V gene lookup returns CDR1 SGDLS and CDR2 YYNGEE. V was shortened by 0 bases and J by 7 bases, with 11 bases between the two germline ends. This CDR3 has 14 amino acids. CDR3 sequence (DNA): TGTGCCAGCAGCGTAGATCAGGGTCGGAATGAGCAGTTCTTC. Its translation is CASSVDQGRNEQFF.